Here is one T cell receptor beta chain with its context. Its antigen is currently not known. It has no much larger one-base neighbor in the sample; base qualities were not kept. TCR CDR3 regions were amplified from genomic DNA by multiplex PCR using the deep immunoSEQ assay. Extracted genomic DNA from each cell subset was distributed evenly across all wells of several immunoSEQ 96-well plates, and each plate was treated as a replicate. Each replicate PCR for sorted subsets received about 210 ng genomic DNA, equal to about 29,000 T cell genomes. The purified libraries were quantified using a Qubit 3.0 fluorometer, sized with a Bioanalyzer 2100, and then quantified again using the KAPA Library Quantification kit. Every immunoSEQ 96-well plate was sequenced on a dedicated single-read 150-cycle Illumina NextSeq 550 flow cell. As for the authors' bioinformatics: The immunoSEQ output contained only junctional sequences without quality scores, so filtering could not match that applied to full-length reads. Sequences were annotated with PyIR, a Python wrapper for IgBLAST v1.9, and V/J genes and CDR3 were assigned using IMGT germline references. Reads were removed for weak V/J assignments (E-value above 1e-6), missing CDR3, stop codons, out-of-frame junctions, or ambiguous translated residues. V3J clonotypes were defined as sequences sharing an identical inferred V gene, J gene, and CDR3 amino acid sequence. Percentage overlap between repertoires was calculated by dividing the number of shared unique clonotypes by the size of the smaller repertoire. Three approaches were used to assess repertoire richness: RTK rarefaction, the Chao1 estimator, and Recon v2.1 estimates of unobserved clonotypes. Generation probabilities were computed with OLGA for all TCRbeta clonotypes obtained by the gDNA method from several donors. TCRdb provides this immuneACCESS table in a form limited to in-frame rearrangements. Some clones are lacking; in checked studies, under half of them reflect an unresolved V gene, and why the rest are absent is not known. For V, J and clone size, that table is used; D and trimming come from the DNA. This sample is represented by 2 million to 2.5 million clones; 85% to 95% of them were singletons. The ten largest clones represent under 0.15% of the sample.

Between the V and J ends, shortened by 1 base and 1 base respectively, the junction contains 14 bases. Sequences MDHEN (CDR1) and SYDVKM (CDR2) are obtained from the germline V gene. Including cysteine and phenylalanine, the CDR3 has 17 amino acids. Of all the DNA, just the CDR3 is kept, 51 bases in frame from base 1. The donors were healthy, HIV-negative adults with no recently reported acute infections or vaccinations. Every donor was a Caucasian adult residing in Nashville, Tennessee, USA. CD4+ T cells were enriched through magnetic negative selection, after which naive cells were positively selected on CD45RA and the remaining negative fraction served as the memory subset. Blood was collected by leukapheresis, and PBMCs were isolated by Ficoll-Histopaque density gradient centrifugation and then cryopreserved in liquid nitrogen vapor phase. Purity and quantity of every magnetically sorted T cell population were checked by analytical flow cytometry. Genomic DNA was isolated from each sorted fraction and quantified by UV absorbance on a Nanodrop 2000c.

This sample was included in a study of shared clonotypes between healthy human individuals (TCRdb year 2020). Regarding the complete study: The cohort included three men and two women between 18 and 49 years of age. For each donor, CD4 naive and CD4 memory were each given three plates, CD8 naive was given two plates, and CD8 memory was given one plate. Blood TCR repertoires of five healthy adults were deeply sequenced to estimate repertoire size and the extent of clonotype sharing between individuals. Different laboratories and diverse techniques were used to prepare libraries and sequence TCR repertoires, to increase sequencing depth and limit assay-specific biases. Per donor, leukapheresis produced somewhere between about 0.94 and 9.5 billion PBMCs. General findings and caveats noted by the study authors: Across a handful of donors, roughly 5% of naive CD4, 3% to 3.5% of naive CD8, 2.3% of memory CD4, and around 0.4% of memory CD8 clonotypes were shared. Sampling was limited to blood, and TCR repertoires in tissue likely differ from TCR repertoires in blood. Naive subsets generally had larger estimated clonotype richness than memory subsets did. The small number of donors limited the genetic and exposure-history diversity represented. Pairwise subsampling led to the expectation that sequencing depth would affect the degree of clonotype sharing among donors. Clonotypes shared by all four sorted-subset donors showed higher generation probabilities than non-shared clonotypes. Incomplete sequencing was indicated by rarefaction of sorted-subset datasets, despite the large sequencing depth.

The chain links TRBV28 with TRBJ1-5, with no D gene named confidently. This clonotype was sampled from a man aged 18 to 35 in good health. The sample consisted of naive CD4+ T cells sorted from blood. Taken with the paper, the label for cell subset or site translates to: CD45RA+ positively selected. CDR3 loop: CASSLSRVRTSNQPQHF. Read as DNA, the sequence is TGTGCCAGCAGTTTATCTCGGGTGAGGACGAGCAATCAGCCCCAGCATTTT.